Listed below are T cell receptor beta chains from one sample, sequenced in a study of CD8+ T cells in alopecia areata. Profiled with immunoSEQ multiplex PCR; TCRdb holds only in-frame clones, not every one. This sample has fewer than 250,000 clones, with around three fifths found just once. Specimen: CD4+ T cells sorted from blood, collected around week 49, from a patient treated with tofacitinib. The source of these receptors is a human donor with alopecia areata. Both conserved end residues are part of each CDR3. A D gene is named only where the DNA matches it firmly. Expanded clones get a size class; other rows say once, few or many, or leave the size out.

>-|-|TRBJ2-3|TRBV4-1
CASSQVSTGTDTQYF
TGCGCCAGCAGCCAAGTTTCGACGGGGACAGATACGCAGTATTTT
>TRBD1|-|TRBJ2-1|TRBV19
CASSRTGVEQFF
TGTGCCAGTAGTAGGACAGGGGTCGAGCAGTTCTTC
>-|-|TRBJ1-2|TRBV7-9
CASSSQLTGYTF
TGTGCCAGCAGCTCCCAGTTGACTGGCTACACCTTC
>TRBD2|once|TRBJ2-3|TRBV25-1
CASSGGGVSTDTQYF
TGTGCCAGCAGTGGCGGGGGGGTGAGCACAGATACGCAGTATTTT
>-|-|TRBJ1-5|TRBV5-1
CASSPTPEQPQHF
TGCGCCAGCAGCCCGACGCCGGAACAGCCCCAGCATTTT
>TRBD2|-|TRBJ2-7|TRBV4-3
CASSQDHGGTPYEQYF
TGCGCCAGCAGCCAAGATCACGGGGGGACCCCTTACGAGCAGTACTTC
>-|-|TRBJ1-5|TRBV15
CATSRDDQPQHF
TGTGCCACCAGCAGAGATGATCAGCCCCAGCATTTT
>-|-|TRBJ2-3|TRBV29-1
CSVAELGDTQYF
TGCAGCGTTGCAGAACTAGGAGATACGCAGTATTTT
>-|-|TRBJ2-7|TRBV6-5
CASSSGSGGVLYEQYF
TGTGCCAGCAGTTCTGGTTCTGGTGGGGTTCTGTACGAGCAGTACTTC
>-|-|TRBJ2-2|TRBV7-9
CASSSDGNTGELFF
TGTGCCAGCAGCTCAGACGGGAACACCGGGGAGCTGTTTTTT
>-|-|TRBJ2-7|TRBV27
CASSFIPTYEQYF
TGTGCCAGCAGTTTCATCCCCACCTACGAGCAGTACTTC
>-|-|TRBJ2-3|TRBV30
CAWSVRISSTDTQYF
TGTGCCTGGAGTGTACGGATTAGCTCCACAGATACGCAGTATTTT
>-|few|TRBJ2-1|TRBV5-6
CASSPGRRTYNEQFF
TGTGCCAGCAGCCCGGGACGGCGTACCTACAATGAGCAGTTCTTC
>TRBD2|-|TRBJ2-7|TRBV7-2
CASSALAGGPYEQYF
TGTGCCAGCAGCGCCTTAGCGGGGGGTCCCTACGAGCAGTACTTC
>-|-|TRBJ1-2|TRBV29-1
CSVDEEGTF
TGCAGCGTTGACGAGGAAGGAACCTTC
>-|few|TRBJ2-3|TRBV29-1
CSVDGGLDTQYF
TGCAGCGTTGATGGGGGCTTAGATACGCAGTATTTT